A selection of T cell receptor beta chains follows, all from one sample in a study of OX40 agonist ivuxolimab in advanced cancers. Here immunoSEQ multiplex PCR was the method, and the copy in TCRdb shows in-frame clones only, minus some. The data show about 150,000 clones, approximately 94% seen once. The sample consisted of CD4+ or CD8+ T cells sorted from blood, taken in a trial of the OX40 agonist ivuxolimab. The source of these receptors is an adult with an advanced solid tumor such as melanoma, head and neck, liver or kidney cancer. Each CDR3 is given with its conserved first and last residue. The order of the fields is CDR3 length, clone size, J gene, V gene, D gene, CDR3 DNA, CDR3 protein. The D gene is left open where the match is weak. Not every row has a clone size; where given, it reads once, few, many or a size class.

cdr3_length: 14
clone_size: NA
j_call: TRBJ2-7
v_call: TRBV6-5
d_call: NA
cdr3_nt: TGTGCCAGCAGTTACAGGGTAGGGGCCTACGAGCAGTACTTC
cdr3_aa: CASSYRVGAYEQYF

cdr3_length: 14
clone_size: NA
j_call: TRBJ2-7
v_call: TRBV9
d_call: TRBD1
cdr3_nt: TGTGCCAGCAGCGTTGAGACAGGGTTCTACGAGCAGTACTTC
cdr3_aa: CASSVETGFYEQYF

cdr3_length: 15
clone_size: NA
j_call: TRBJ1-3
v_call: TRBV6-5
d_call: NA
cdr3_nt: TGTGCCAGCAGTTACCGGGTCCTCCCTGGAAACACCATATATTTT
cdr3_aa: CASSYRVLPGNTIYF

cdr3_length: 14
clone_size: NA
j_call: TRBJ1-2
v_call: TRBV28
d_call: NA
cdr3_nt: TGTGCCAGCGGCTTCCCGGGACAAGTCTATGGCTACACCTTC
cdr3_aa: CASGFPGQVYGYTF

cdr3_length: 12
clone_size: NA
j_call: TRBJ1-1
v_call: TRBV29-1
d_call: TRBD1
cdr3_nt: TGCAGCGCCCACAGGGGGGATACTGAAGCTTTCTTT
cdr3_aa: CSAHRGDTEAFF

cdr3_length: 13
clone_size: NA
j_call: TRBJ1-2
v_call: TRBV5-1
d_call: NA
cdr3_nt: TGCGCCAGCAGCGACCGGGACGCCGGCGGCTACACCTTC
cdr3_aa: CASSDRDAGGYTF

cdr3_length: 13
clone_size: NA
j_call: TRBJ1-1
v_call: TRBV28
d_call: NA
cdr3_nt: TGTGCCAGCAGTTTCCAGCGGAACACTGAAGCTTTCTTT
cdr3_aa: CASSFQRNTEAFF

cdr3_length: 17
clone_size: NA
j_call: TRBJ2-1
v_call: TRBV7-3
d_call: TRBD2
cdr3_nt: TGTGCCAGCAGTCAGGCGGGGCGGGAGGGCTCCTACAATGAGCAGTTCTTC
cdr3_aa: CASSQAGREGSYNEQFF

cdr3_length: 15
clone_size: once
j_call: TRBJ2-5
v_call: TRBV5-4
d_call: TRBD2
cdr3_nt: TGTGCCAGCAGCTTGGCGGCTAGCGGCCAAGAGACCCAGTACTTC
cdr3_aa: CASSLAASGQETQYF

cdr3_length: 16
clone_size: NA
j_call: TRBJ2-2
v_call: TRBV6-1
d_call: NA
cdr3_nt: TGTGCCAGCAGTGAACCCAAAACTAGTAACACCGGGGAGCTGTTTTTT
cdr3_aa: CASSEPKTSNTGELFF

cdr3_length: 14
clone_size: NA
j_call: TRBJ1-2
v_call: TRBV28
d_call: TRBD1
cdr3_nt: TGTGCCAGCACAGCACCGGGACAGGGGGGTGGCTACACCTTC
cdr3_aa: CASTAPGQGGGYTF

cdr3_length: 13
clone_size: NA
j_call: TRBJ1-5
v_call: TRBV6-1
d_call: NA
cdr3_nt: TGTGCCAGCAGTGAGTTTTCTGATCAGCCCCAGCATTTT
cdr3_aa: CASSEFSDQPQHF

cdr3_length: 15
clone_size: NA
j_call: TRBJ1-5
v_call: TRBV6-5
d_call: NA
cdr3_nt: TGTGCCAGCAGAGAAACGGGGTATAGCAATCAGCCCCAGCATTTT
cdr3_aa: CASRETGYSNQPQHF

cdr3_length: 12
clone_size: NA
j_call: TRBJ1-5
v_call: TRBV28
d_call: NA
cdr3_nt: TGTGCCAGCAGTTTTAGGATGCAGCCCCAGCATTTT
cdr3_aa: CASSFRMQPQHF

cdr3_length: 15
clone_size: NA
j_call: TRBJ2-7
v_call: TRBV7-8
d_call: TRBD2
cdr3_nt: TGTGCCAGCAGCTTAGAAGCGGGGAGGCGTTACGAGCAGTACTTC
cdr3_aa: CASSLEAGRRYEQYF

cdr3_length: 16
clone_size: NA
j_call: TRBJ2-7
v_call: TRBV30
d_call: TRBD2
cdr3_nt: TGTGCCTGGAGCGAGCTCCTAGCGGGGACCACCTACGAGCAGTACTTC
cdr3_aa: CAWSELLAGTTYEQYF

cdr3_length: 15
clone_size: NA
j_call: TRBJ1-2
v_call: TRBV27
d_call: NA
cdr3_nt: TGTGCCAGCAGTCCCCGCCTGGCCTTAGGGGGTGGCTACACCTTC
cdr3_aa: CASSPRLALGGGYTF

cdr3_length: 13
clone_size: NA
j_call: TRBJ2-7
v_call: TRBV2
d_call: NA
cdr3_nt: TGTGCCAGCAGTGCAGGGGACTCCTACGAGCAGTACTTC
cdr3_aa: CASSAGDSYEQYF

cdr3_length: 16
clone_size: NA
j_call: TRBJ2-5
v_call: TRBV6-6
d_call: NA
cdr3_nt: TGTGCCAGCAGTTATTGGCAGGGAAAGAACCAAGAGACCCAGTACTTC
cdr3_aa: CASSYWQGKNQETQYF

cdr3_length: 13
clone_size: NA
j_call: TRBJ1-2
v_call: TRBV28
d_call: NA
cdr3_nt: TGTGCCAGCAAGGTGGGGAATAACTATGGCTACACCTTC
cdr3_aa: CASKVGNNYGYTF

cdr3_length: 16
clone_size: NA
j_call: TRBJ2-3
v_call: TRBV5-1
d_call: TRBD2
cdr3_nt: TGCGCCAGCAGCTGGGACCAACTAGCGGGGGGAGGTACGCAGTATTTT
cdr3_aa: CASSWDQLAGGGTQYF

cdr3_length: 17
clone_size: NA
j_call: TRBJ2-1
v_call: TRBV9
d_call: TRBD2
cdr3_nt: TGTGCCAGCAGCGTAGCTCCCTCACGGACTAGACCTGGTGAGCAGTTCTTC
cdr3_aa: CASSVAPSRTRPGEQFF

cdr3_length: 15
clone_size: NA
j_call: TRBJ2-7
v_call: TRBV27
d_call: NA
cdr3_nt: TGTGCCAGCACCCGGACTCGGGACGCGGGGTACGAGCAGTACTTC
cdr3_aa: CASTRTRDAGYEQYF

cdr3_length: 15
clone_size: once
j_call: TRBJ1-2
v_call: TRBV4-2
d_call: TRBD1
cdr3_nt: TGTGCCAGCAGCCAGTGGGAGGGGGCGGACTATGGCTACACCTTC
cdr3_aa: CASSQWEGADYGYTF

cdr3_length: 12
clone_size: NA
j_call: TRBJ2-4
v_call: TRBV29-1
d_call: TRBD1
cdr3_nt: TGCAGCGTGACAGGGGATAGGGACATTCAGTACTTC
cdr3_aa: CSVTGDRDIQYF

cdr3_length: 17
clone_size: NA
j_call: TRBJ2-7
v_call: TRBV5-1
d_call: NA
cdr3_nt: TGCGCCAGCAGCTTCCCTACAGGGATGACGGGGTCGTACGAGCAGTACTTC
cdr3_aa: CASSFPTGMTGSYEQYF

cdr3_length: 16
clone_size: NA
j_call: TRBJ2-7
v_call: TRBV11-2
d_call: TRBD2
cdr3_nt: TGTGCCAGCAGCTCCATAAGGGGACTAGTCTGGGACGAGCAGTACTTC
cdr3_aa: CASSSIRGLVWDEQYF

cdr3_length: 15
clone_size: few
j_call: TRBJ2-7
v_call: TRBV10-1
d_call: TRBD1
cdr3_nt: TGCGCCAGCAGTGACCGGACAGGGGGCAACTACGAGCAGTACTTC
cdr3_aa: CASSDRTGGNYEQYF

cdr3_length: 14
clone_size: once
j_call: TRBJ2-5
v_call: TRBV5-1
d_call: NA
cdr3_nt: TGCGCCAGCACCCGATTAGGGCAACAAGAGACCCAGTACTTC
cdr3_aa: CASTRLGQQETQYF

cdr3_length: 19
clone_size: NA
j_call: TRBJ2-2
v_call: TRBV9
d_call: TRBD2
cdr3_nt: TGTGCCAGCAGCGTAGGACCCCCCGGGCACGGGAGGCAAACCGGGGAGCTGTTTTTT
cdr3_aa: CASSVGPPGHGRQTGELFF

cdr3_length: 18
clone_size: NA
j_call: TRBJ1-5
v_call: TRBV4-1
d_call: TRBD1
cdr3_nt: TGCGCCAGCAGCCAGGCCTATCCGACAGGGAAAAACAATCAGCCCCAGCATTTT
cdr3_aa: CASSQAYPTGKNNQPQHF

cdr3_length: 21
clone_size: NA
j_call: TRBJ1-5
v_call: TRBV12-5
d_call: NA
cdr3_nt: TGTGCTAGTGGTTTGGTACGTTGGGGCAGTGAAAACTTCTATAGCAATCAGCCCCAGCATTTT
cdr3_aa: CASGLVRWGSENFYSNQPQHF

cdr3_length: 14
clone_size: NA
j_call: TRBJ2-5
v_call: TRBV9
d_call: NA
cdr3_nt: TGTGCCAGCAGCGTTCGTCTCGATCAAGAGACCCAGTACTTC
cdr3_aa: CASSVRLDQETQYF

cdr3_length: 13
clone_size: NA
j_call: TRBJ2-2
v_call: TRBV29-1
d_call: NA
cdr3_nt: TGCAGCGTAGCTAGGGCCCCCACCGGGGAGCTGTTTTTT
cdr3_aa: CSVARAPTGELFF

cdr3_length: 14
clone_size: NA
j_call: TRBJ1-4
v_call: TRBV10-3
d_call: NA
cdr3_nt: TGTGCCATCAGTGACAGGGGCTGGGGTGAAAAACTGTTTTTT
cdr3_aa: CAISDRGWGEKLFF

cdr3_length: 15
clone_size: NA
j_call: TRBJ2-3
v_call: TRBV4-3
d_call: NA
cdr3_nt: TGCGCCAGTTCCACATCGACCCTCGCCACGGATACGCAGTATTTT
cdr3_aa: CASSTSTLATDTQYF

cdr3_length: 15
clone_size: once
j_call: TRBJ1-1
v_call: TRBV27
d_call: NA
cdr3_nt: TGTGCCAGCAGTCCCGATAGGACAGCCAACACTGAAGCTTTCTTT
cdr3_aa: CASSPDRTANTEAFF